This T cell receptor (beta chain) derives from a study of shared clonotypes between healthy human individuals. Assay execution proceeded at the deep level. Original analysis: ImmunoSEQ output lacked quality scores and full-length reads, limiting matched filtering. Measured with immunoSEQ multiplex PCR; TCRdb has only the in-frame clones, and not every one. D and trimming were read from the DNA, whereas the V and J calls and clone size are those reported in that table. The sample records around 980,000 clones, approximately 80% being singletons. Donors included only healthy HIV-negative adults lacking recent acute infections or vaccinations. Germline CDR1 and CDR2: SGHTA and FQGNSA. Deletions cut 2 bases from V and 6 bases from J, with 13 bases between. The CDR3 runs 15 residues.

V and J are TRBV7-2 and TRBJ2-2, with TRBD1 as a possible D gene (7 bases). Material for sequencing was memory CD4+ T cells from PBMCs. Documented subset: CD45RA-negative fraction. This TCR came from a man in his late teens or twenties in good health. Some clones in this sample may be carry-over from other donors' samples. This chain's CDR3 is CASSLLGRGAGELFF. The DNA of the CDR3 is TGTGCCAGCAGCTTATTAGGCAGGGGGGCCGGGGAGCTGTTTTTT. The whole variable domain, remainder taken from reference TRBV7-2 and TRBJ2-2, is GAGVSQSPSNKVTEKGKDVELRCDPISGHTALYWYRQSLGQGLEFLIYFQGNSAPDKSGLPSDRFSAERTGGSVSTLTIQRTQQEDSAVYLCASSLLGRGAGELFFGEGSRLTVL.